These 31 T cell receptor beta chains originate from one sample sequenced in a study of early stage breast cancer tumors. Repertoires were generated with immunoSEQ multiplex PCR, while TCRdb's copy carries only in-frame clones and drops some. The data contain tens of thousands of clones, 85% to 95% of them seen just once; the ten biggest clones take up around 4.7%. Material for sequencing was blood. Receptor source: a person between 70 and 80 years old with breast cancer.

This clone was observed once. The rearrangement uses TRBV30 and TRBJ2-6; the D is unclear. Germline CDR1 reads GTSNPN; CDR2 reads SVGIG (reference sequence). Trimming stripped 0 bases from V and 0 bases from J, with 9 bases between. The CDR3 length is 16 residues. The CDR3 spells CAWSVISLSGANVLTF. The CDR3 DNA is TGTGCCTGGAGTGTGATAAGCCTCTCTGGGGCCAACGTCCTGACTTTC.

The chain combines TRBV29-1 with TRBJ1-2; 7 bases agree with TRBD1. Germline V CDR1 and CDR2: SQVTM, ANQGSEA. This CDR3 region has 15 residues. With V trimmed by 0 bases and J by 0 bases, 4 bases remained unmatched. The CDR3 spells CSVEDRGVSNYGYTF. CDR3 nucleotide sequence: TGCAGCGTTGAAGACAGGGGGGTCTCTAACTATGGCTACACCTTC.

The J gene is TRBJ2-1, the V gene TRBV2; 8 bases are shared with TRBD2. Germline trimming cut 11 bases from V and 1 base from J; bases unmatched to any gene: 7. CDR1 SNHLY and CDR2 FYNNEI come from the germline V gene. The CDR3 runs 14 residues. CDR3 in amino acids: CALGRGGSYNEQFF. In DNA, the CDR3 is TGTGCCCTCGGGAGGGGGGGGTCCTACAATGAGCAGTTCTTC.

This clone has just one count. The chain has TRBV6-5 and TRBJ2-7, with TRBD2 matching over 10 bases. The ends lost 6 bases at V and 1 base at J; junction bases unmatched: 6. CDR3 length: 15 residues. CDR1 MNHEY and CDR2 SVGAGI come from the germline V gene. CDR3 in amino acids: CASSYSSGGSYEQYF. CDR3 nucleotides: TGTGCCAGCAGCTATTCTAGCGGGGGATCCTACGAGCAGTACTTC.

The V call is TRBV18, the J call TRBJ2-7; the D gene is possibly TRBD1 (6 bases). The CDR3 is 14 amino acids. CDR1 and CDR2 (germline): KGHSH, LQKENI. V lost 4 bases, J lost 8 bases, and 18 bases lay in between. CDR3 DNA: TGTGCCAGCTCACTCCCAGGACAGACCAGCCAGCAGTACTTC. It specifies CASSLPGQTSQQYF.

V is TRBV19 and J is TRBJ1-6, with 7 bases matching TRBD1. The CDR3 covers 14 residues. V lost 6 bases and J lost 8; bases outside the gene matches: 7. Germline V lookup: CDR1 LNHDA, CDR2 SQIVND (reference sequence). The CDR3 region is CASRTDRSYSPLHF. CDR3 bases: TGTGCCAGTAGAACGGACAGGAGTTATTCACCCCTCCACTTT. Using reference TRBV19 and TRBJ1-6 for the parts outside the CDR3, the full variable domain is DGGITQSPKYLFRKEGQNVTLSCEQNLNHDAMYWYRQDPGQGLRLIYYSQIVNDFQKGDIAEGYSVSREKKESFPLTVTSAQKNPTAFYLCASRTDRSYSPLHFGNGTRLTVT.

The V gene is TRBV19, the J gene TRBJ1-1; a weak D match, TRBD1 (5 bases). The CDR3 is 15 amino acids. Trimming removed 5 bases from V and 0 bases from J, with 13 bases in between. Germline V gives CDR1 LNHDA, CDR2 SQIVND (reference sequence). CDR3 region: CASSPRRGLNTEAFF. The CDR3 coding sequence is TGTGCCAGTAGTCCCCGACGGGGGTTGAACACTGAAGCTTTCTTT.

This chain links TRBV7-9 with TRBJ1-1; unclear D gene. The CDR3 consists of 14 residues. Trimming cost V 5 bases and J 0 bases, with 10 bases left between them. Germline V gene sequence: CDR1 SEHNR, CDR2 FQNEAQ (reference sequence). CDR3 DNA: TGTGCCAGCAGCGCACAGAACATGAACACTGAAGCTTTCTTT. Residues: CASSAQNMNTEAFF.

This rearrangement joins TRBV7-9 to TRBJ2-5; tentatively, D is TRBD2 (5 bases). V shed 5 bases and J shed 3 bases, with 13 bases lying between them. The germline V gene encodes CDR1 SEHNR and CDR2 FQNEAQ (reference sequence). The CDR3 runs to 14 residues. CDR3 sequence reads: CASSAQLEKETQYF. The CDR3 DNA sequence: TGTGCCAGCAGCGCCCAACTAGAGAAAGAGACCCAGTACTTC.

This chain connects TRBV30 to TRBJ2-6, with TRBD1 as a possible D gene (6 bases). The CDR3 loop spans 14 amino acids. CDR1 is GTSNPN and CDR2 is SVGIG in the germline V gene (reference sequence). V shed 4 bases and J shed 6 bases, with 13 bases lying between them. The DNA of the CDR3 is TGTGCCTGGAACACAGGGAGCGAGGCCAACGTCCTGACTTTC. The encoded protein is CAWNTGSEANVLTF.

The genes are TRBV18 and TRBJ2-5; 7 nucleotides agree with TRBD1. CDR3 length: 13 residues. CDR1 and CDR2 from the germline V gene are KGHSH and LQKENI. Trimming removed 6 bases from V and 5 bases from J; junction bases left unmatched: 6. CDR3 nucleotides: TGTGCCAGCTCCCAGACAGGGCGGGAGACCCAGTACTTC. It translates to CASSQTGRETQYF.

The chain joins TRBV6-1 to TRBJ1-2, with 9 bases that match TRBD1. Germline-derived CDR1 and CDR2 are MNHNS and SASEGT. CDR3 size: 13 residues. V trimming: 6 bases; J trimming: 2 bases; junction bases outside the gene matches: 1. This CDR3 is CASSGTGNYGYTF. The CDR3 nucleotides read TGTGCCAGCAGCGGGACAGGGAACTATGGCTACACCTTC.

This sequence joins TRBV7-3 and TRBJ2-3; 14 bases map to TRBD2. Trimming removed 4 bases from V and 5 bases from J; junction bases left unmatched: 14. The CDR3 loop spans 19 amino acids. Germline lookup yields CDR1 SGHTA and CDR2 FQGTGA. The CDR3 DNA sequence: TGTGCCAGCAGCTCCCTCCGACTAGCGGGAGGGCCGGGTGGAGATACGCAGTATTTT. It translates to CASSSLRLAGGPGGDTQYF.

V usage is TRBV9 and J usage is TRBJ2-5, with TRBD2 matching over 7 bases. The CDR3 consists of 16 residues. Trimming cost V 1 base and J 2 bases; bases outside gene matches: 8. Germline V CDR1 and CDR2: SGDLS, YYNGEE. The CDR3 sequence is CASSVNPLAVQETQYF. CDR3 in DNA: TGTGCCAGCAGCGTAAATCCCCTAGCGGTGCAAGAGACCCAGTACTTC.

V gene TRBV7-2 combines with J gene TRBJ2-1; maybe TRBD2 (6 bases). The V gene's germline CDR1 is SGHTA and CDR2 FQGNSA. This CDR3 region has 19 residues. The germline V and J ends were trimmed by 6 bases and 6 bases, with 30 bases remaining between them. CDR3 coding DNA: TGTGCCAGCAGTCCACCGTGGGGGACCGGTGGGGGGTACGGCAATGAGCAGTTCTTC. Its translation: CASSPPWGTGGGYGNEQFF.

The rearrangement uses TRBV15 and TRBJ1-5; maybe TRBD1 (6 bases). The V gene's germline CDR1 is LNHNV and CDR2 YYDKDF (reference sequence). This CDR3 spans 15 amino acids. The V end lost 1 base, the J end lost 1 base, and 8 bases lay between the germline ends. CDR3 in amino acids: CATSRAGASNQPQHF. As DNA, the CDR3 is TGTGCCACCAGCAGAGCAGGGGCGAGCAATCAGCCCCAGCATTTT.

The rearrangement joins TRBV5-5 to TRBJ2-1, with TRBD1 identical over 9 bases. V shed 4 bases and J 8 bases; nucleotides not matched to a gene: 4. The germline gives CDR1 SGHKS, CDR2 YYEKEE (reference sequence). CDR3 length: 13 residues. CDR3 loop: CASSPDRGYEQFF. The CDR3, as DNA: TGTGCCAGCAGCCCGGACAGGGGCTATGAGCAGTTCTTC.

In its sample, this clone was seen once. This chain uses TRBV25-1 with TRBJ1-1; D is possibly TRBD1 (6 bases). Trimming removed 3 bases at V and 6 bases at J, with 17 bases between. Germline V gives CDR1 MGHDK, CDR2 SYGVNS. The CDR3 sequence is 15 residues long. For the CDR3, the DNA is TGTGCCAGCAGTGATACAGACAGGAGAACGCCTGAAGCTTTCTTT. Translating it yields CASSDTDRRTPEAFF.

CDR3 sequence reads: CASSLTSGNYNEQFF. CDR3 DNA sequence: TGTGCCAGCAGTTTGACTAGCGGGAACTACAATGAGCAGTTCTTC. The J gene is TRBJ2-1, the V gene TRBV25-1; 11 bases map to TRBD2. This CDR3 region has 15 residues. Unmatched junction bases numbered 3, after V lost 5 bases and J lost 3 bases. Germline V gene lookup returns CDR1 MGHDK and CDR2 SYGVNS.

This chain joins TRBV5-6 and TRBJ2-1; 12 bases match TRBD2. The CDR3 is 17 amino acids. V shed 2 bases and J 5 bases; nucleotides not matched to a gene: 8. From germline, CDR1 is SGHDT and CDR2 YYEEEE. CDR3 region: CASSFLLAGGPHNEQFF. CDR3 nucleotides: TGTGCCAGCAGCTTCCTTCTAGCGGGGGGGCCACACAATGAGCAGTTCTTC.

The CDR3 DNA follows: TGTGCCAGTAGTACCCTTACTAGTCCCACAGATACGCAGTATTTT. It translates to CASSTLTSPTDTQYF. The chain is built from TRBV19 and TRBJ2-3; D is possibly TRBD2 (5 bases). The CDR3 consists of 15 residues. V was shortened by 4 bases and J by 2 bases, with 13 bases between the two germline ends. Germline V lookup: CDR1 LNHDA, CDR2 SQIVND (reference sequence).

The chain links TRBV30 to TRBJ2-1; 8 nucleotides align to TRBD2. The germline V gene has CDR1 GTSNPN and CDR2 SVGIG (reference sequence). This CDR3 comprises 16 residues. Unmatched junction bases numbered 13, after V lost 5 bases and J lost 4 bases. The CDR3 is CAWDYSPGLEYNEQFF. The CDR3 bases are TGTGCCTGGGATTACTCCCCGGGACTAGAGTACAATGAGCAGTTCTTC.

J is TRBJ2-3 and V is TRBV10-1; TRBD1 agrees at 8 bases. The V gene end was trimmed by 6 bases and the J gene end by 6 bases; junction bases not matched to a gene: 17. This CDR3 has 17 amino acids. Germline V gene sequence: CDR1 WNHNN, CDR2 SYGVQD (reference sequence). CDR3 coding DNA: TGCGCCAGCAGAGAGGGGGTCAGGGGGCGGTGTAGTGATACGCAGTATTTT. This sequence encodes CASREGVRGRCSDTQYF.

This chain joins TRBV10-3 and TRBJ1-3; D is unresolved. This CDR3 contains 14 residues. From germline, CDR1 is ENHRY and CDR2 SYGVKD. The V end was cut by 11 bases, the J end by 0 bases, with 14 bases between. The CDR3 protein is CAVTPPGSGNTIYF. CDR3 in DNA: TGTGCCGTCACGCCCCCAGGCTCTGGAAACACCATATATTTT.

This clone was counted between two and nine times. The chain employs TRBV27 and TRBJ1-5, with D possibly matching TRBD1 (6 bases). Germline V gene lookup returns CDR1 MNHEY and CDR2 SMNVEV (reference sequence). V dropped 0 bases and J dropped 9 bases, with 18 bases sitting between them. This CDR3 region has 16 residues. CDR3: CASSLSGAGNDMPQHF. DNA for the CDR3: TGTGCCAGCAGTTTATCGGGGGCCGGGAACGATATGCCCCAGCATTTT.

The chain is built from TRBV5-1 and TRBJ1-1, with 8 bases aligning to TRBD1. J was trimmed by 11 bases and V by 7 bases; bases with no gene match: 7. This CDR3 comprises 11 residues. Germline assignment: CDR1 SGHRS and CDR2 YFSETQ. In DNA form, the CDR3 reads TGCGCCAGCCGGACAGGGCGAGATGCTTTCTTT. Protein sequence: CASRTGRDAFF.

The rearrangement uses TRBV10-3 and TRBJ1-2; 7 bases agree with TRBD1. Germline CDR1 ENHRY, CDR2 SYGVKD. CDR3 length equals 12 residues. V lost 6 bases, J lost 6 bases, and 4 bases stayed unmatched. The CDR3 region has the DNA TGTGCCATCAGGAGGGACAGCGATGGCTACACCTTC. This sequence encodes CAIRRDSDGYTF.

V is TRBV6-5 and J is TRBJ1-1; no firm D call. Germline assignment: CDR1 MNHEY and CDR2 SVGAGI. V dropped 2 bases and J dropped 4 bases, with 8 bases sitting between them. CDR3 length equals 13 residues. The CDR3 loop is CASSYTPGTEAFF. CDR3 DNA: TGTGCCAGCAGTTACACCCCGGGCACTGAAGCTTTCTTT.

This clone was recorded only once. The chain combines TRBV9 with TRBJ2-3, with 11 bases identical to TRBD2. CDR1 is SGDLS, CDR2 YYNGEE, per germline. The CDR3 has 14 residues. Losses at the gene ends were 2 bases for V and 4 bases for J; bases not matched to a gene: 0. The CDR3 coding sequence is TGTGCCAGCAGCGTGGGACTAGCGGCAGATACGCAGTATTTT. Amino acids: CASSVGLAADTQYF.

The V and J genes are TRBV6-6 and TRBJ2-7; no clear D gene. Germline V CDR1 and CDR2: MNHNY, SVGAGI (reference sequence). V lost 5 bases and J lost 7, with 9 bases in between. The CDR3 contains 11 residues. In DNA form, the CDR3 reads TGTGCCAGCAGTCCCGCGGCGGAGCAGTACTTC. Translated, it gives CASSPAAEQYF.

The chain joins TRBV4-3 to TRBJ2-1; TRBD1 is a possible D gene (6 bases). CDR1 and CDR2 from the germline V gene are LGHNA and YSLEER. Deletions cut 0 bases from V and 2 bases from J, with 14 bases between. This CDR3 spans 17 amino acids. The CDR3 loop reads CASSQDIGWDTYNEQFF. CDR3 DNA sequence: TGCGCCAGCAGCCAAGATATAGGTTGGGACACCTACAATGAGCAGTTCTTC.